Sequencing of this TCR beta chain was carried out in a study of regulatory T cells in long-lasting Graves disease. In building TCR beta libraries, iRepertoire HTBI primers were used together with Arm-PCR of CDR3 regions. Using its own MiXCR run on the multiplex PCR reads, TCRdb lists one record per CDR3 protein. The repertoire has 550,000 to 700,000 distinct CDR3 sequences, about 16% of them found once; the top ten carry around 12%. Germline assignment: CDR1 KGHSH and CDR2 LQKENI. The CDR3 is 14 residues long. Unmatched junction bases numbered 5, after V lost 4 bases and J lost 5 bases. Time point noted: newly diagnosed GD, antithyroid drugs for less than 3 months. With RNA extracted from PBMCs as input, the TCR library was made. This clonotype was seen ten or more times. A further study also used this sample, focusing on T cells in Graves' hyperthyroidism and ophthalmopathy.

The receptor was derived from a man younger than 35 with Graves disease. The starting material was peripheral blood mononuclear cells (PBMCs), obtained at new diagnosis, from a patient treated with antithyroid drugs. The gene calls are TRBV18 and TRBJ2-3, with TRBD2 matching 8 bases. The CDR3 DNA is TGTGCCAGCTCACAAGCGGGAGCGGAAGATACGCAGTATTTT. This sequence encodes CASSQAGAEDTQYF.